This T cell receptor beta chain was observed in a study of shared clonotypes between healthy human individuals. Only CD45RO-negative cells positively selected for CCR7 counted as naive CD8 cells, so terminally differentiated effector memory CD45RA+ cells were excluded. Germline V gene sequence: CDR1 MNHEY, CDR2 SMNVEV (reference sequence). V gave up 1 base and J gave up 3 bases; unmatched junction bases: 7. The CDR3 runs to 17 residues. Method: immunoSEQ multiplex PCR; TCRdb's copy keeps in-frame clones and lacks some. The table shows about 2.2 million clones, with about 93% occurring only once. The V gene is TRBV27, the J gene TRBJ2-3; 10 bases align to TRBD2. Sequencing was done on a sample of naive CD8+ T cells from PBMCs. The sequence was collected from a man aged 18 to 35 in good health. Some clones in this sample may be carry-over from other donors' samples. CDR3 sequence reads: CASSLFATGLATDTQYF. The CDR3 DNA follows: TGTGCCAGCAGTTTATTCGCGACGGGACTAGCGACAGATACGCAGTATTTT.